The text below deals with one TCR beta chain. This record comes from a study of blood T cell repertoires in COVID-19. The germline V gene encodes CDR1 SGDLS and CDR2 YYNGEE. The V gene end was trimmed by 2 bases and the J gene end by 10 bases; junction bases not matched to a gene: 4. CDR3 length: 13 amino acids. Assay used: immunoSEQ multiplex PCR; TCRdb lists only in-frame clones, some missing. The profile covers 200,000 to 250,000 clones, with more than 85% appearing a single time and roughly 3% taken by the ten largest. The receptor's source is a man between 60 and 75 years old with acute or convalescent COVID-19. Input material: peripheral blood. This chain links TRBV9 with TRBJ2-1, with TRBD1 matching 9 bases. The CDR3 spells CASSVTGGDEQFF. CDR3 in DNA: TGTGCCAGCAGCGTTACAGGGGGCGACGAGCAGTTCTTC.